This TCR beta chain was profiled in a study of OX40 agonist ivuxolimab in advanced cancers. Study-wide context: At doses from 0.01 to 10 mg/kg, patients were given intravenous ivuxolimab every 2 weeks.

The CDR3 runs 17 residues. Assay: immunoSEQ multiplex PCR; the TCRdb copy retains only in-frame clones and omits some. The sample has around 60,000 clones; approximately 84% are singletons. The receptor was derived from an adult with an advanced solid tumor such as melanoma, head and neck, liver or kidney cancer. V is TRBV21-1 and J is TRBJ1-1; the table calls TRBD1, which could not be checked here. TRBV21-1 constitutes a pseudogene. Sequenced here: CD4+ or CD8+ T cells sorted from blood, sampled in a trial of the OX40 agonist ivuxolimab. In DNA form, the CDR3 reads TGTGCCAGCAGCGATGTGGCCGTGACAGGGGTCTTCACTGAAGCTTTCTTT. Its protein product is CASSDVAVTGVFTEAFF.